What follows are 15 T cell receptor beta chains derived from one specimen sequenced in a study of CD8+ T cells in alopecia areata. Sequencing used cDNA as its template, made by extracting RNA and reverse transcribing it. Repertoires were generated with immunoSEQ multiplex PCR, while TCRdb's copy carries only in-frame clones and drops some. This repertoire holds 90,000 to 130,000 clones, and none appear only once. The source material was lesional skin. Every receptor here comes from a C3H/HeJ mouse with alopecia areata. The strain is characterized by the MHC haplotype H2-k.

This clone was found a few times. The genes and germline here are from mouse. The read is 4 residues too short to cover the CDR3 end, so that end is filled in from the germline J gene. The J gene is TRBJ1-4, the V gene TRBV19; TRBD1 matches at 7 bases. Germline V lookup: CDR1 FNHDT, CDR2 SITEND (reference sequence). The CDR3 loop spans 16 amino acids. With 2 bases clipped from V and 0 bases from J, the junction kept 4 bases outside the gene matches. The CDR3 reads CASSIAGGISNERLFF. The covered CDR3 bases are TGTGCCAGCAGTATCGCAGGGGGGATTTCCAACGAA.

About this clone itself: TCRdb and the translated DNA give different amino acids at residue 11; the protein presented here is the one translated from the DNA. The listed genes are named as in mouse. The read is 3 residues too short to cover the CDR3 end, so that end is filled in from the germline J gene. The chain links TRBV19 to TRBJ1-6, with D hard to call. TRBJ1-6 is placed among ORFs of uncertain function. Germline CDR1 FNHDT, CDR2 SITEND (reference sequence). V was shortened by 5 bases and J by 0 bases, with 6 bases between the two germline ends. The length of the CDR3 is 14 residues. The CDR3 sequence: CASRLNSYNSPLYF. The DNA read from the CDR3 is TGTGCCAGCAGACTAAATTCCTATAATTCGCCC.

The sample holds a few counts of this clone. Germline and genes here are mouse. The read finishes 4 residues shy of the CDR3 end, and the germline J gene is used to complete it. The rearrangement uses TRBV13-1 and TRBJ2-5, with D possibly being TRBD1 (6 bases). Trimming cost V 2 bases and J 2 bases, with 9 bases left between them. This CDR3 is built from 14 residues. Per the germline V gene, CDR1 is NSHNY and CDR2 is SYGAGN. The covered CDR3 bases are TGTGCCAGCAGTGACGGGACAACCCAAGAC. Translating gives CASSDGTTQD. The whole CDR3 reads CASSDGTTQDTQYF.

The sample holds many counts of this clone. At residue 13, TCRdb's protein disagrees with the DNA translation; the protein shown here derives from the DNA. Mouse names are used for the genes. The CDR3 end is not reached by the read, which stops 3 residues before it; the germline J gene fills it in. This rearrangement joins TRBV13-3 to TRBJ1-3; 9 bases agree with TRBD1. Unmatched junction bases numbered 4, after V lost 3 bases and J lost 0 bases. CDR3 length equals 16 residues. CDR1 and CDR2 from the germline V gene are NNHDY and SYVADS. The sequenced CDR3 bases are TGTGCCAGCAGTGCCTTGACAGGGGGTTCTGGAAATACG. It codes for CASSALTGGSGNT. The whole CDR3 sequence reads CASSALTGGSGNTLYF. Using reference TRBV13-3 and TRBJ1-3 for the parts outside the CDR3, the full variable domain is EAAVTQSPRSKVAVTGGKVTLSCHQTNNHDYMYWYRQDTGHGLRLIHYSYVADSTEKGDIPDGYKASRPSQENFSLILELASLSQTAVYFCASSALTGGSGNTLYFGEGSRLIVV.

This clone was seen ten or more times. Genes and germline come from the mouse. The CDR3 goes on 4 residues after the read ends, and that part is filled in from the germline J gene. This sequence joins TRBV13-3 and TRBJ1-4; D gene unclear. Germline CDR1 and CDR2: NNHDY and SYVADS. V was pared by 0 bases and J by 0 bases, with 9 bases between. This CDR3 comprises 16 residues. This CDR3 reads CASSDARAVSNERLFF. CDR3 DNA (partial): TGTGCCAGCAGTGATGCACGCGCAGTTTCCAACGAA.

With regard to this clone: At residue 9, the translated DNA and the protein in TCRdb do not agree; the protein given here is derived from the DNA. Mouse germline and gene names are used. The sequence runs out 3 residues before the end of the CDR3; the remainder is reconstructed from the germline J gene. The J gene is TRBJ1-6, the V gene TRBV19; possibly TRBD1 for D (5 bases). TRBJ1-6 is classed as an ORF, of uncertain function. Germline CDR1 and CDR2: FNHDT and SITEND (reference sequence). The CDR3 is 12 residues long. CDR3: CASSPDSFPLYF. The covered CDR3 bases are TGTGCCAGCAGTCCCGACAGTTTCCCC.

On this clone: Genes and germline are mouse. The read ends 4 residues before the CDR3 terminus; that terminus is restored from the germline J gene. This chain joins TRBV17 and TRBJ2-1, with 8 bases lining up with TRBD2. The CDR3 covers 15 residues. Germline loops: CDR1 MNHDT, CDR2 YYDKIL. V shed 5 bases and J 1 base; nucleotides not matched to a gene: 4. The DNA read from the CDR3 is TGTGCTAGCAGTCTTCTGGGGGGAAACTATGCT. It encodes CASSLLGGNYA. The entire CDR3 sequence reads CASSLLGGNYAEQFF.

This clone turned up a few times. Gene names and germline refer to mouse. The CDR3 goes on 4 residues after the read ends, and that part is filled in from the germline J gene. This rearrangement joins TRBV13-3 to TRBJ2-7, with 9 bases that match TRBD2. The CDR3 extends over 14 amino acids. Germline V CDR1 and CDR2: NNHDY, SYVADS. Trimming cost V 4 bases and J 2 bases; bases outside gene matches: 4. CDR3 amino acids: CASSLGLGAYEQYF. The part of the CDR3 DNA that was read is TGTGCCAGCAGTTTGGGACTGGGAGCCTAT.

Remarks on this clone: Mouse gene names apply. The read stops 4 residues short of the end of the CDR3; the missing end is completed from the germline J gene. This sequence joins TRBV1 and TRBJ2-3; perhaps TRBD2 as D (6 bases). The CDR3 runs to 15 residues. Germline values: CDR1 NSQYPW, CDR2 LRSPGD (reference sequence). Trimming left V 0 bases short and J 3 bases short, with 10 bases between. Incomplete CDR3 DNA: TGCACCTGCAGTGCAGATACGGGGGGAGCAGAA. It encodes CTCSADTGGAE. The full CDR3 protein is CTCSADTGGAETLYF.

This clone was recorded a few times. Any gene name here is a mouse gene name. The read halts 4 residues ahead of the CDR3 end, with the missing end drawn from the germline J gene. The chain is built from TRBV1 and TRBJ2-5; TRBD2 might be the D (6 bases). This CDR3 region has 13 residues. The germline V gene encodes CDR1 NSQYPW and CDR2 LRSPGD (reference sequence). V was trimmed by 4 bases and J by 3 bases, leaving 8 bases between them. The covered CDR3 bases are TGCACCTGCAGTGTGACTGGTCAAGAC. Its translation: CTCSVTGQD. The full CDR3 reads CTCSVTGQDTQYF.

Worth noting for this clone: Gene names refer to mouse genes. The read stops 4 residues short of the end of the CDR3; the missing end is completed from the germline J gene. This sequence joins TRBV19 and TRBJ1-1; D remains ambiguous. CDR3 length: 12 residues. The V end lost 2 bases, the J end lost 4 bases, and 6 bases lay between the germline ends. Per the germline V gene, CDR1 is FNHDT and CDR2 is SITEND (reference sequence). This chain's CDR3 is CASSMVLTEVFF. The CDR3 DNA, read in part, is TGTGCCAGCAGTATGGTCCTCACA. Based on the CDR3 plus reference TRBV19 and TRBJ1-1, the full variable domain is GGIITQTPKFLIGQEGQKLTLKCQQNFNHDTMYWYRQDSGKGLRLIYYSITENDLQKGDLSEGYDASREKKSSFSLTVTSAQKNEMAVFLCASSMVLTEVFFGKGTRLTVV.

On this clone: The gene names given are mouse names. Sequencing ends 4 residues short of the CDR3 end; the germline J gene provides the rest. The chain uses TRBV19 and TRBJ2-3; TRBD1 aligns across 8 bases. Germline CDR1 reads FNHDT; CDR2 reads SITEND (reference sequence). The CDR3 spans 15 residues. Losses at the gene ends were 4 bases for V and 1 base for J; bases not matched to a gene: 5. CDR3: CASSSPGQGAETLYF. The CDR3 DNA, read in part, is TGTGCCAGCAGTTCACCGGGACAGGGTGCAGAA.

This clone was counted a few times. All gene names here are mouse names. The CDR3 extends 4 residues past the end of the read, so its final part is completed from the germline J gene. The rearrangement uses TRBV13-3 and TRBJ2-4; 9 bases agree with TRBD1. Germline V gene data show CDR1 as NNHDY and CDR2 as SYVADS. Unmatched junction bases numbered 3, after V lost 3 bases and J lost 1 base. The CDR3 is 15 residues long. CDR3 region: CASSGRDRGQNTLYF. The CDR3 DNA, read in part, is TGTGCCAGCAGTGGTCGGGACAGGGGTCAAAAC.

This clone was observed at least ten times. Mouse names are used for the genes. The read comes to an end 4 residues before the CDR3 does, leaving the germline J gene to fill in the end. This chain connects TRBV13-3 to TRBJ2-4; no clear D. This CDR3 contains 13 residues. The V end was cut by 4 bases, the J end by 1 base, with 7 bases between. CDR1 and CDR2 (germline): NNHDY, SYVADS. Here the CDR3 reads CASSSLGQNTLYF. The sequenced CDR3 bases are TGTGCCAGCAGTAGCCTGGGTCAAAAC.

This clone was seen more than once but under ten times. Gene names and germline refer to mouse. The read terminates 4 residues before the CDR3 end, so the remaining end is supplied by the germline J gene. The same CDR3 can be traced to other DNA sequences in this sample. The rearrangement links TRBV12-1 to TRBJ1-2; weak D call: TRBD1 (5 bases). Germline loops: CDR1 SGHSN, CDR2 HYEKVE. Trimming took off 1 base at V and 1 base at J, with 6 bases between the two ends. CDR3 size: 13 residues. The sequenced CDR3 bases are TGTGCCAGCTCTCTAGGACAAAACTCC. It translates to CASSLGQNS. The whole CDR3 sequence reads CASSLGQNSDYTF.